The 28 T cell receptor beta chains below come from one sample, sequenced in a study of cytomegalovirus exposure and HLA in healthy donors. Primers: 60 Vbeta forward and 13 Jbeta reverse. TCRdb's copy holds only in-frame clones and misses some; the assay was immunoSEQ multiplex PCR. The repertoire shows around 74,000 clones; the top ten hold roughly 13%. Sequencing input: PBMCs. These receptors originate from a man aged 50 or older in good health and CMV-seropositive.

As DNA, the CDR3 is TGTGCCATCAGCAGGGACAGGGGGCGCGGAATGGGCTACGAGCAGTACGTC. Amino acids: CAISRDRGRGMGYEQYV. The V and J genes are TRBV10-3 and TRBJ2-7, with 12 bases aligning to TRBD1. Looked up from germline, CDR1 is ENHRY and CDR2 is SYGVKD. With V trimmed by 6 bases and J by 3 bases, 12 bases remained unmatched. The CDR3 is made up of 17 amino acids.

V and J are TRBV2 and TRBJ2-4; 8 bases align to TRBD1. This CDR3 spans 17 amino acids. Germline V gives CDR1 SNHLY, CDR2 FYNNEI. V gave up 6 bases and J gave up 2 bases; unmatched junction bases: 12. In nucleotides, the CDR3 is TGTGCCAGCAGCGCGCCAGACAGGGGCGTCTCCAAAAACATTCAGTACTTC. Its translation is CASSAPDRGVSKNIQYF.

V and J are TRBV4-1 and TRBJ2-7; 8 bases fit TRBD1. The CDR3 covers 14 residues. Germline lookup yields CDR1 MGHRA and CDR2 YSYEKL. V trimming: 3 bases; J trimming: 2 bases; junction bases outside the gene matches: 3. The CDR3 region has the DNA TGCGCCAGCAGCCACGGACAGGGTCCCTACGAGCAGTACGTC. It yields the protein CASSHGQGPYEQYV.

J is TRBJ1-6 and V is TRBV6-1; tentative D call: TRBD1 (6 bases). CDR3 length: 13 residues. The germline gives CDR1 MNHNS, CDR2 SASEGT. Trimming removed 8 bases at V and 9 bases at J, with 14 bases between. The CDR3 nucleotides are TGTGCCAGCTTCCGGACAGCTGGTTCACCCCTCCACTTT. Amino acids: CASFRTAGSPLHF.

The chain couples TRBV11-2 to TRBJ2-5; D remains unclear. CDR1 and CDR2 from the germline V gene are SGHAT and FQNNGV. V lost 1 base, J lost 5 bases, and 11 bases lay in between. The CDR3 extends over 14 amino acids. CDR3 sequence reads: CASSLGISSETQYF. The CDR3 region has the DNA TGTGCCAGCAGCTTAGGGATTAGCAGCGAGACCCAGTACTTC.

The chain uses TRBV28 and TRBJ2-7; 7 nucleotides align to TRBD1. CDR1 is MDHEN, CDR2 SYDVKM, per germline. This CDR3 contains 15 residues. The trim removed 5 bases at V and 3 bases at J, leaving 10 bases unmatched. For the CDR3, the DNA is TGTGCCAGCAGTGGGAATCCTTCAGGGGGCTACGAGCAGTACGTC. This gives the protein CASSGNPSGGYEQYV.

The gene calls are TRBV19 and TRBJ2-2, with TRBD1 as a possible D gene (6 bases). Trimming shortened V by 7 bases and J by 1 base, and 19 bases separated the two germline ends. The germline CDR1 and CDR2 sequences are LNHDA and SQIVND (reference sequence). This CDR3 has 17 amino acids. CDR3 amino acids: CASIGTSAYLNTGELFF. The DNA of the CDR3 is TGTGCCAGTATAGGGACATCAGCTTATTTGAACACCGGGGAGCTGTTTTTT.

Here the CDR3 reads CASSEFGGGNTGELFF. The CDR3 coding sequence is TGCGCCAGCAGTGAATTTGGTGGGGGCAACACCGGGGAGCTGTTTTTT. The rearrangement uses TRBV10-1 and TRBJ2-2; D may be TRBD1 (6 bases). This CDR3 has 16 residues. Germline CDR1 is WNHNN and CDR2 is SYGVQD (reference sequence). Trimming took off 3 bases at V and 2 bases at J, with 13 bases between the two ends.

The CDR3 protein is CASSLIGDRANVLTF. The CDR3 nucleotides read TGTGCCAGCAGCTTAATCGGGGACAGGGCCAACGTCCTGACTTTC. This chain joins TRBV7-3 and TRBJ2-6, with D tentatively TRBD1 (6 bases). Trimming removed 1 base at V and 5 bases at J, with 9 bases between. CDR1 SGHTA and CDR2 FQGTGA come from the germline V gene. This CDR3 has 15 amino acids. Full variable domain (missing parts from reference TRBV7-3 and TRBJ2-6): GAGVSQTPSNKVTEKGKYVELRCDPISGHTALYWYRQSLGQGPEFLIYFQGTGAADDSGLPNDRFFAVRPEGSVSTLKIQRTERGDSAVYLCASSLIGDRANVLTFGAGSRLTVL.

The V call is TRBV5-1, the J call TRBJ1-4; 9 nucleotides match TRBD1. V was pared by 0 bases and J by 5 bases, with 14 bases of the junction left unmatched. The V gene's germline CDR1 is SGHRS and CDR2 YFSETQ. The CDR3 extends over 19 amino acids. The chain's CDR3 is CASSLGPPGLGTGNEKLFF. The CDR3 coding sequence is TGCGCCAGCAGCTTGGGTCCGCCTGGGCTGGGGACAGGGAATGAAAAACTGTTTTTT.

The chain joins TRBV5-6 to TRBJ1-1; D remains ambiguous. Trimming took off 0 bases at V and 8 bases at J, with 5 bases between the two ends. The CDR3 is 11 residues long. The germline gives CDR1 SGHDT, CDR2 YYEEEE. The CDR3 here is CASSLAGEAFF. The CDR3 nucleotides are TGTGCCAGCAGCTTGGCGGGGGAAGCTTTCTTT.

This chain joins TRBV6-1 and TRBJ1-2, with D possibly being TRBD1 (5 bases). With 11 bases removed from V and 3 bases from J, the gap between germline ends came to 10 bases. Germline CDR1 is MNHNS and CDR2 is SASEGT. The CDR3 is made up of 11 amino acids. CDR3: CAGGGHYGYTF. In DNA, the CDR3 is TGTGCCGGGGGGGGTCACTATGGCTACACCTTC.

The rearrangement joins TRBV7-2 to TRBJ1-2; the D is unclear. The CDR3 has 16 amino acids. Germline V gene sequence: CDR1 SGHTA, CDR2 FQGNSA. The V end lost 1 base, the J end lost 4 bases, and 16 bases lay between the germline ends. CDR3 DNA: TGTGCCAGCAGCTTAGTAAACAGTCTAATGGGCTATGGCTACACCTTC. Its translation: CASSLVNSLMGYGYTF.

As to this clone: The junction differs from germline at one of its ends, possibly a read error. The chain recombines TRBV20-1 with TRBJ1-1; 9 bases fit TRBD1. The CDR3 consists of 10 residues. Germline CDR1 DFQATT, CDR2 SNEGSKA (reference sequence). DNA for the CDR3: TGCAGTGCCAGGGACAGGGCGCCTATCTTT. Residues: CSARDRAPIF.

The chain recombines TRBV29-1 with TRBJ2-1, with TRBD2 as a possible D gene (6 bases). CDR1 and CDR2 from the germline V gene are SQVTM and ANQGSEA. The CDR3 runs 14 residues. Trimming cost V 7 bases and J 5 bases, with 18 bases left between them. CDR3 sequence reads: CSGSGGSGNNEQFF. For the CDR3, the DNA is TGCAGCGGATCTGGAGGGAGCGGCAACAATGAGCAGTTCTTC.

The chain couples TRBV5-1 to TRBJ1-2, with a tentative D call TRBD1 (5 bases). Germline V gives CDR1 SGHRS, CDR2 YFSETQ. The CDR3 has 15 amino acids. V lost 3 bases and J 0 bases, leaving 12 bases between the germline ends. CDR3 region: CASSSPGISNYGYTF. The CDR3 DNA reads as TGCGCCAGCAGCTCACCAGGGATATCTAACTATGGCTACACCTTC.

The chain couples TRBV7-2 to TRBJ2-3, with 10 bases aligning to TRBD2. CDR1 and CDR2 from the germline V gene are SGHTA and FQGNSA. V lost 3 bases to trimming and J lost 5 bases; unmatched junction nucleotides: 8. This CDR3 has 16 residues. The CDR3 region has the DNA TGTGCCAGCAGCTTCCTTAGCGGGGGGCATGGAGATACGCAGTATTTT. Translation gives CASSFLSGGHGDTQYF. Filled out from reference TRBV7-2 and TRBJ2-3, the complete variable domain reads GAGVSQSPSNKVTEKGKDVELRCDPISGHTALYWYRQSLGQGLEFLIYFQGNSAPDKSGLPSDRFSAERTGGSVSTLTIQRTQQEDSAVYLCASSFLSGGHGDTQYFGPGTRLTVL.

The V gene is TRBV7-8, the J gene TRBJ2-5; D not resolved. Germline V CDR1 and CDR2: SGHVS, FQNEAQ. This CDR3 spans 12 amino acids. V dropped 5 bases and J dropped 2 bases, with 6 bases sitting between them. CDR3 coding DNA: TGTGCCAGCAGCCCCCGGCAAGAGACCCAGTACTTC. This gives the protein CASSPRQETQYF.

This chain connects TRBV5-1 to TRBJ2-1; perhaps TRBD1 as D (6 bases). V shed 2 bases and J shed 6 bases, with 9 bases lying between them. The CDR3 loop spans 13 amino acids. From germline, CDR1 is SGHRS and CDR2 YFSETQ. DNA for the CDR3: TGCGCCAGCAGCTTTACAGGGTCCAATGAGCAGTTCTTC. Translated: CASSFTGSNEQFF.

The gene calls are TRBV5-6 and TRBJ2-1; TRBD2 matches at 13 bases. From germline, CDR1 is SGHDT and CDR2 YYEEEE. V shed 7 bases, J shed 0 bases, and the junction held 4 bases outside the gene matches. CDR3 length: 16 amino acids. CDR3 in amino acids: CASWGLAGSSYNEQFF. CDR3 in DNA: TGTGCCAGCTGGGGACTAGCGGGGTCCTCCTACAATGAGCAGTTCTTC.

This chain uses TRBV9 with TRBJ1-1, with D possibly being TRBD1 (6 bases). The V and J ends lost 3 bases and 11 bases respectively, with 23 bases between them. Germline lookup yields CDR1 SGDLS and CDR2 YYNGEE. This CDR3 spans 15 amino acids. The CDR3 reads CASSAQTGPEGRAFF. CDR3 nucleotide sequence: TGTGCCAGCAGCGCCCAGACAGGCCCCGAGGGCAGGGCTTTCTTT. Variable domain in full (rest from reference TRBV9 and TRBJ1-1): DSGVTQTPKHLITATGQRVTLRCSPRSGDLSVYWYQQSLDQGLQFLIQYYNGEERAKGNILERFSAQQFPDLHSELNLSSLELGDSALYFCASSAQTGPEGRAFFGQGTRLTVV.

The V and J genes are TRBV29-1 and TRBJ2-5; D unresolved. Germline V gene sequence: CDR1 SQVTM, CDR2 ANQGSEA. The CDR3 extends over 12 amino acids. Deletions cut 6 bases from V and 7 bases from J, with 15 bases between. The CDR3 DNA reads as TGCAGCGTCAATCGAGAGGTTGGGACCCAGTACTTC. This codes for CSVNREVGTQYF.

The chain joins TRBV6-6 to TRBJ1-2; D is perhaps TRBD1 (5 bases). This CDR3 is built from 15 residues. Germline CDR1 is MNHNY and CDR2 is SVGAGI (reference sequence). V lost 0 bases to trimming and J lost 4 bases, with 12 bases between them. CDR3 coding DNA: TGTGCCAGCAGTTACTCGGGGCAGGGCTCCTATGGCTACACCTTC. Its translation is CASSYSGQGSYGYTF.

The rearrangement links TRBV15 to TRBJ2-1; the D gene is possibly TRBD1 (6 bases). CDR1 and CDR2 (germline): LNHNV, YYDKDF (reference sequence). V was clipped by 2 bases and J by 8 bases, with 10 bases between them. The CDR3 consists of 13 residues. The CDR3 here is CATSRLGGDEQFF. CDR3 sequence (DNA): TGTGCCACCAGCAGATTAGGGGGAGATGAGCAGTTCTTC.

The rearrangement uses TRBV5-1 and TRBJ1-1; 8 nucleotides line up with TRBD1. Per germline, CDR1 SGHRS and CDR2 YFSETQ. V lost 4 bases to trimming and J lost 4 bases; unmatched junction nucleotides: 6. The CDR3 loop spans 14 amino acids. CDR3 in amino acids: CASSPQGASTEAFF. The CDR3 nucleotides are TGCGCCAGCAGCCCTCAGGGGGCTAGCACTGAAGCTTTCTTT.

Concerning this clone: Within the sample, other DNA sequences also encode this same CDR3. Here the CDR3 reads CASSLQGAEAFF. The CDR3 region has the DNA TGTGCCAGCTCCCTACAGGGGGCTGAAGCTTTCTTT. The rearrangement joins TRBV18 to TRBJ1-1; TRBD1 aligns across 8 bases. This CDR3 is built from 12 residues. The germline V gene encodes CDR1 KGHSH and CDR2 LQKENI. V was clipped by 6 bases and J by 6 bases; unmatched bases: 3.

This chain links TRBV7-6 with TRBJ1-3; weak D call: TRBD1 (5 bases). The V and J ends lost 5 bases and 4 bases respectively, with 18 bases between them. The CDR3 runs to 16 residues. The germline V gene has CDR1 SGHVS and CDR2 FNYEAQ. The CDR3 DNA reads TGTGCCAGCAGCGGGGGGGACCCACGGGGAGGAAACACCATATATTTT. Its translation: CASSGGDPRGGNTIYF.

This chain joins TRBV2 and TRBJ1-2, with 7 positions matching TRBD1. V shed 5 bases, J shed 4 bases, and the junction held 4 bases outside the gene matches. This CDR3 contains 13 residues. Germline V gene sequence: CDR1 SNHLY, CDR2 FYNNEI. DNA of the CDR3: TGTGCCAGCAGTTCCGGACAGGCCTATGGCTACACCTTC. Its protein product is CASSSGQAYGYTF.